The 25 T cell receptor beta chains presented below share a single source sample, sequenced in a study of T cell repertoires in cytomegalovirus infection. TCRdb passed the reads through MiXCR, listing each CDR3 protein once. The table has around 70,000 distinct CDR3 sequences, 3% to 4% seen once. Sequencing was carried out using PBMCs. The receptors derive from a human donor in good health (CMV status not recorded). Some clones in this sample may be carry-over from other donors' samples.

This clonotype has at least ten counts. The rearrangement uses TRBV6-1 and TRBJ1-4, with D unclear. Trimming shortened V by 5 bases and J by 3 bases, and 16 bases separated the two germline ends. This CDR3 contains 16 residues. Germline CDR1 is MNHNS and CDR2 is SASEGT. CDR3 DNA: TGTGCCAGCAGTTACTCGTTCCGGAGGTCTAATGAAAAACTGTTTTTT. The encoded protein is CASSYSFRRSNEKLFF.

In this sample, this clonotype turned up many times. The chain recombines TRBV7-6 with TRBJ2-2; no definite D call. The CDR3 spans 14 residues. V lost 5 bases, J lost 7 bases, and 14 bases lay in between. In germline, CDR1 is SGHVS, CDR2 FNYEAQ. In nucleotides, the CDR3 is TGTGCCAGCAGCCTCAAGGACGGTGTCGGGGAGCTGTTTTTT. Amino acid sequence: CASSLKDGVGELFF.

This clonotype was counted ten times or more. The CDR3 nucleotides are TGTGCCAGCAGCCGATGGGACTCCGATGGTGGTCAGCCCCAGCATTTT. This gives the protein CASSRWDSDGGQPQHF. The chain is built from TRBV7-9 and TRBJ1-5; D is possibly TRBD1 (5 bases). The germline V gene encodes CDR1 SEHNR and CDR2 FQNEAQ (reference sequence). The length of the CDR3 is 16 residues. Trimming took off 5 bases at V and 6 bases at J, with 20 bases between the two ends.

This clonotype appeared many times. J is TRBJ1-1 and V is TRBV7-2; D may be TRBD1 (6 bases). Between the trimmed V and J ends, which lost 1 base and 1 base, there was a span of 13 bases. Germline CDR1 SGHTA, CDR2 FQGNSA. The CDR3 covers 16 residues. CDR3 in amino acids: CASSLVGGAQNTEAFF. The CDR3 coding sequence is TGTGCCAGCAGCTTAGTGGGGGGGGCCCAGAACACTGAAGCTTTCTTT.

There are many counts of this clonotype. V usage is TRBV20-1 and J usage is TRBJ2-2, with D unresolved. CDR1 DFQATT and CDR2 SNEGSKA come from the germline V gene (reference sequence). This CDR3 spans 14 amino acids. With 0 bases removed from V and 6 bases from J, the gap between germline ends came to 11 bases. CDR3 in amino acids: CSARDLKGAGELFF. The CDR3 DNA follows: TGCAGTGCTAGAGATCTGAAGGGTGCCGGGGAGCTGTTTTTT.

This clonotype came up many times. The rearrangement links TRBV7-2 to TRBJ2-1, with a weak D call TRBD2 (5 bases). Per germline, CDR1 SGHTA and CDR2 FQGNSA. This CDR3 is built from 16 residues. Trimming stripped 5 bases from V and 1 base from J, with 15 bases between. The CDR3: CASSQRAEWSYNEQFF. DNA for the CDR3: TGTGCCAGCAGCCAAAGAGCGGAGTGGTCCTACAATGAGCAGTTCTTC.

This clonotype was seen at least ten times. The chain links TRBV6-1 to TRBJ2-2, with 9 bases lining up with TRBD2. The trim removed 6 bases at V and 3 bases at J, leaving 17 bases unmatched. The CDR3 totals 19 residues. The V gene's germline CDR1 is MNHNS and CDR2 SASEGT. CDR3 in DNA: TGTGCCAGCAGACCAACCTTCTTAGCGGGAGTAGGGGACACCGGGGAGCTGTTTTTT. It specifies CASRPTFLAGVGDTGELFF.

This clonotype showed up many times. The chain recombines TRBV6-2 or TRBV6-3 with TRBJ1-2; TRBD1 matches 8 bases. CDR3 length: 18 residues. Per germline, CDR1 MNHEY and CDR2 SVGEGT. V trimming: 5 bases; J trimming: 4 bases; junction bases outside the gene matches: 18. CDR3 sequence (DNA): TGTGCCAGCAGTCCCACCCCCGGACAGGGATGGAGTGGCTATGGCTACACCTTC. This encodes CASSPTPGQGWSGYGYTF.

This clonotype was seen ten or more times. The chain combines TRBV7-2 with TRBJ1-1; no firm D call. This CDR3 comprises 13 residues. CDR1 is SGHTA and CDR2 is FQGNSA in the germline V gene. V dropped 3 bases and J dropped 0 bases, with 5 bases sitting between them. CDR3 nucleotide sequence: TGTGCCAGCAGCTTCCAGGTGAACACTGAAGCTTTCTTT. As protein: CASSFQVNTEAFF. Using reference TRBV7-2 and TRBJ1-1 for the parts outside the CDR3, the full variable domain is GAGVSQSPSNKVTEKGKDVELRCDPISGHTALYWYRQSLGQGLEFLIYFQGNSAPDKSGLPSDRFSAERTGGSVSTLTIQRTQQEDSAVYLCASSFQVNTEAFFGQGTRLTVV.

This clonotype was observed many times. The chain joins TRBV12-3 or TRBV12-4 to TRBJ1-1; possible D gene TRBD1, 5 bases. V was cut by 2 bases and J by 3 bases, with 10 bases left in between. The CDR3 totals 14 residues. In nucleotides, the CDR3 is TGTGCCAGCAGTTTAAAGTCGGGGGACACTGAAGCTTTCTTT. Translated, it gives CASSLKSGDTEAFF.

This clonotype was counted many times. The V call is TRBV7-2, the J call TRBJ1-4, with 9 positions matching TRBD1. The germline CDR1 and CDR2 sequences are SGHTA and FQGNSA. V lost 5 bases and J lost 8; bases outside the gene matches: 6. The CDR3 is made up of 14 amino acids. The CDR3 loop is CASSQGQGGEKLFF. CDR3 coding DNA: TGTGCCAGCAGCCAGGGACAGGGCGGGGAAAAACTGTTTTTT.

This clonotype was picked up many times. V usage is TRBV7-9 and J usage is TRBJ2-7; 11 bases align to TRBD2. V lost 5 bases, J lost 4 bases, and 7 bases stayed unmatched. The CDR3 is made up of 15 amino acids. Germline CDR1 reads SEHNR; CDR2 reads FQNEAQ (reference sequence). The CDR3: CASSPLAGGGYEQYF. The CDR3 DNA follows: TGTGCCAGCAGCCCTCTAGCGGGAGGAGGGTACGAGCAGTACTTC.

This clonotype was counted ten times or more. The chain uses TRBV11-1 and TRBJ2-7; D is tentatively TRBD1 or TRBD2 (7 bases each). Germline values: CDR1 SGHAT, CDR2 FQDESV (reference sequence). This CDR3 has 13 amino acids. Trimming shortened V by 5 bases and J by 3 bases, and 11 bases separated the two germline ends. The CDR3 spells CASSQGGYYEQYF. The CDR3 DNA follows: TGTGCCAGCAGCCAGGGGGGGTACTACGAGCAGTACTTC.

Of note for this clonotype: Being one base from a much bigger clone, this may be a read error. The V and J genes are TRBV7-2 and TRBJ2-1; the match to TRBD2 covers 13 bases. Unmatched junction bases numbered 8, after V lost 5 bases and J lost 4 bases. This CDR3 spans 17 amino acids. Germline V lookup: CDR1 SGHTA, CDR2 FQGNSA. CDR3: CTSSRTSGGAWYNEQFF. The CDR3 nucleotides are TGTACCAGCAGCCGAACTAGCGGGGGGGCCTGGTACAATGAGCAGTTCTTC.

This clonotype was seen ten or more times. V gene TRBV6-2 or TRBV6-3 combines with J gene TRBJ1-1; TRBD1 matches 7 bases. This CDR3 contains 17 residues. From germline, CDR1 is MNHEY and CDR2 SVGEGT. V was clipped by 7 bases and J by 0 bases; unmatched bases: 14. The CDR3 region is CASTPHRGRGLNTEAFF. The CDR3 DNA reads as TGTGCCAGCACCCCCCACAGGGGAAGGGGCCTGAACACTGAAGCTTTCTTT.

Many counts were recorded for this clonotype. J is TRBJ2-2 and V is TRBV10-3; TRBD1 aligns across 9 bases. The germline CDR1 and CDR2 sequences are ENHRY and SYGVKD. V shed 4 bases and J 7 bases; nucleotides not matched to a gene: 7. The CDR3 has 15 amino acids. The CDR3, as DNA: TGTGCCATCAGTGTTTTGGACAGGGGTTACGGGGAGCTGTTTTTT. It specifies CAISVLDRGYGELFF.

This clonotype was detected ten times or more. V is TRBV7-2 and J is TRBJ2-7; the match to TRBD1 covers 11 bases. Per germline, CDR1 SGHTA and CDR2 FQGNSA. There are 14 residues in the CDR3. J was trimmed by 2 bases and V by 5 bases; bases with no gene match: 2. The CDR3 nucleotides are TGTGCCAGCAGCCGGGGACAGGGGGCCTACGAGCAGTACTTC. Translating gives CASSRGQGAYEQYF.

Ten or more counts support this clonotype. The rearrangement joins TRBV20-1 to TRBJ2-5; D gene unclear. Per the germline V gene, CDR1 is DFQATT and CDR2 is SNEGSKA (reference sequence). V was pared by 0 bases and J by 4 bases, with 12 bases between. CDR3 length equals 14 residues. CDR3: CSARDYSLAETQYF. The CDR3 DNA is TGCAGTGCTAGAGATTATTCCCTTGCAGAGACCCAGTACTTC.

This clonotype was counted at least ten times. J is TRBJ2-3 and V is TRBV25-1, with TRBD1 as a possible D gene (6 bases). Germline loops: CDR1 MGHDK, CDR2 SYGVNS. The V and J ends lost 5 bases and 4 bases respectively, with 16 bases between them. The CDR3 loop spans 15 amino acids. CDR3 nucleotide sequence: TGTGCCAGCAGTTCTTCCGGGACACGCGCAGATACGCAGTATTTT. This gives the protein CASSSSGTRADTQYF.

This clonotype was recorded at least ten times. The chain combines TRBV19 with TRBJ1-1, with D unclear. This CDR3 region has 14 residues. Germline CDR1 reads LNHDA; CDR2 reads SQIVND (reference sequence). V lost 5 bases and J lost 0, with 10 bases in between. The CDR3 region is CASSDLAMNTEAFF. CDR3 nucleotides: TGTGCCAGTAGTGATTTGGCGATGAACACTGAAGCTTTCTTT.

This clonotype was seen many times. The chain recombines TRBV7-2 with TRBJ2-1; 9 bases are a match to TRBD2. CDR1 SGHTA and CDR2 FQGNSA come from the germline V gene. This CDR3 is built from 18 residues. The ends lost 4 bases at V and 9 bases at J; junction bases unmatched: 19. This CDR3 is CASSSRWGSGGRQFEQFF. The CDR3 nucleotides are TGTGCCAGCAGCTCCCGGTGGGGTAGCGGGGGCAGACAATTTGAGCAGTTCTTC.

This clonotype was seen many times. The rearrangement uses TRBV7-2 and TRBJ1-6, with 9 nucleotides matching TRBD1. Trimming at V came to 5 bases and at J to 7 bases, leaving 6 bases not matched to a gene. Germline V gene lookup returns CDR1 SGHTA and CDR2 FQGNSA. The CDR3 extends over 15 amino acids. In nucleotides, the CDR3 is TGTGCCAGCAGCCCGGACAGGGGCTGGAATTCACCCCTCCACTTT. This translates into CASSPDRGWNSPLHF. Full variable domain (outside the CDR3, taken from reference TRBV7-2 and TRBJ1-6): GAGVSQSPSNKVTEKGKDVELRCDPISGHTALYWYRQSLGQGLEFLIYFQGNSAPDKSGLPSDRFSAERTGGSVSTLTIQRTQQEDSAVYLCASSPDRGWNSPLHFGNGTRLTVT.

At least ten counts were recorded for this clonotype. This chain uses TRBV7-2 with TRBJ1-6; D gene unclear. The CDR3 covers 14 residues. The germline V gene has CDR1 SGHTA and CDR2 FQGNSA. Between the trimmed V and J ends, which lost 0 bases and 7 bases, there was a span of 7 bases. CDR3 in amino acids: CASSLAPSNSPLHF. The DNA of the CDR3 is TGTGCCAGCAGCTTAGCACCGTCCAATTCACCCCTCCACTTT.

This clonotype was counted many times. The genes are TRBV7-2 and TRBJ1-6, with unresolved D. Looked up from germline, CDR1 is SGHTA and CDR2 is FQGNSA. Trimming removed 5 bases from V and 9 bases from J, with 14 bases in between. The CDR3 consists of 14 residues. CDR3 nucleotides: TGTGCCAGCAGCCTTTCTCCTAACAGTTCACCCCTCCACTTT. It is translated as CASSLSPNSSPLHF.

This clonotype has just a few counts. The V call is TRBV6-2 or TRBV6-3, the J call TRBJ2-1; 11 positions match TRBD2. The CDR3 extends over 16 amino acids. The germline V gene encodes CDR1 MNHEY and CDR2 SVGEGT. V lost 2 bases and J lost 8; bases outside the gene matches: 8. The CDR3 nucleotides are TGTGCCAGCAGTTACGAACTTAGCGGGGGGGTGGATGAGCAGTTCTTC. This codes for CASSYELSGGVDEQFF.